These T cell receptor beta chains were read from a single sample in a study of beta chain features in type 1 diabetes. Assay used: immunoSEQ multiplex PCR; TCRdb lists only in-frame clones, some missing. The data hold a few hundred thousand clones, with over 9.5% observed a single time. Specimen: naive CD4+ T cells from blood. The receptors originated from a woman younger than 30 in good health. The CDR3 runs from the conserved cysteine through the conserved F or W. A D gene is named only where the DNA matches it firmly. Some rows have no size entry. The others give once, few or many, or a class for an expanded clone.

v_call	j_call	clone_size	d_call	cdr3_aa	cdr3_nt
TRBV9	TRBJ1-1	few	-	CASSVTTRNTEAFF	TGTGCCAGCAGCGTTACCACAAGGAACACTGAAGCTTTCTTT
TRBV11-2	TRBJ2-5	few	-	CASSLAWGRLPKETQYF	TGTGCCAGCAGCTTAGCATGGGGCCGCCTCCCTAAAGAGACCCAGTACTTC
TRBV5-1	TRBJ2-3	-	-	CASSPLTGTDTQYF	TGCGCCAGCAGCCCCCTGACAGGAACAGATACGCAGTATTTT
TRBV29-1	TRBJ1-1	-	-	CSVAFGVSTEAFF	TGCAGCGTCGCATTCGGGGTTTCCACTGAAGCTTTCTTT
TRBV29-1	TRBJ1-2	-	-	CSAEQGSRYGYTF	TGCAGCGCCGAACAGGGTAGCAGGTATGGCTACACCTTC
TRBV5-4	TRBJ2-7	few	TRBD2	CASSLTRDYTREQYF	TGTGCCAGCAGCTTGACCCGGGACTATACTAGGGAGCAGTACTTC
TRBV30	TRBJ1-2	few	TRBD1	CAWSSLGQALYGYTF	TGTGCCTGGAGTTCATTAGGACAGGCGCTCTATGGCTACACCTTC
TRBV7-9	TRBJ1-3	-	TRBD1	CASSYSTGDSGNTIYF	TGTGCCAGCAGCTACTCGACAGGGGACTCTGGAAACACCATATATTTT
TRBV6-6	TRBJ2-3	few	TRBD2	CASRAGTGGPKDTQYF	TGTGCCAGCAGGGCTGGAACGGGAGGGCCGAAAGATACGCAGTATTTT
TRBV11-2	TRBJ1-2	few	TRBD1	CASSRDRGRNYGYTF	TGTGCCAGCAGCCGAGACAGGGGGCGAAACTATGGCTACACCTTC
TRBV5-6	TRBJ1-6	few	TRBD1	CASSSWGQPSNSPLHF	TGTGCCAGCAGCTCATGGGGACAGCCATCCAATTCACCCCTCCACTTT
TRBV19	TRBJ2-7	few	-	CASSPGQIHEQYF	TGTGCCAGTAGCCCCGGACAGATCCACGAGCAGTACTTC
TRBV30	TRBJ2-7	few	TRBD1	CAWVHRDRPSREQYF	TGTGCCTGGGTCCACCGGGACAGGCCTTCTAGGGAGCAGTACTTC
TRBV9	TRBJ2-2	few	-	CASSVGPLGQNTGELFF	TGTGCCAGCAGCGTAGGCCCCTTGGGACAGAACACCGGGGAGCTGTTTTTT
TRBV7-8	TRBJ2-5	few	-	CASSLYRETQYF	TGTGCCAGCAGCCTCTACCGAGAGACCCAGTACTTC
TRBV6-5	TRBJ1-4	few	TRBD1	CASSYSGTGPEKLFF	TGTGCCAGCAGTTACTCCGGGACAGGGCCCGAAAAACTGTTTTTT
TRBV11-2	TRBJ1-1	few	-	CASSFKGMNTEAFF	TGTGCCAGCAGCTTTAAGGGGATGAACACTGAAGCTTTCTTT
TRBV11-2	TRBJ2-5	-	-	CASSLRGRTGQEETQYF	TGTGCCAGCAGCTTACGGGGGAGAACGGGCCAAGAAGAGACCCAGTACTTC
TRBV6-6	TRBJ1-2	-	-	CASSYSSTNLGYTF	TGTGCCAGCAGTTACTCGTCGACAAACCTTGGCTACACCTTC
TRBV19	TRBJ2-1	-	TRBD2	CASSIPYLAGNRRNEQFF	TGTGCCAGTAGTATTCCCTATCTAGCGGGAAACCGGAGGAATGAGCAGTTCTTC
TRBV15	TRBJ2-3	-	-	CATSRGSGEGSDTQYF	TGTGCCACCAGCAGAGGTTCAGGGGAGGGGTCAGATACGCAGTATTTT
TRBV5-1	TRBJ2-7	-	TRBD1	CASSLGQGYYEQYF	TGCGCCAGCAGCTTAGGACAGGGTTACTACGAGCAGTACTTC
TRBV6-1	TRBJ1-5	-	TRBD1	CASRSRDRGYQPQHF	TGTGCCAGCAGATCTCGGGACAGGGGGTATCAGCCCCAGCATTTT
TRBV30	TRBJ1-5	-	-	CAWSVGIGRGGNQPQHF	TGTGCCTGGAGTGTGGGGATCGGGAGGGGCGGCAATCAGCCCCAGCATTTT
TRBV5-1	TRBJ2-5	-	-	CASSPRFQETQYF	TGCGCCAGCAGCCCCCGGTTCCAAGAGACCCAGTACTTC
TRBV27	TRBJ2-7	-	TRBD2	CASSPTSGRALTSF	TGTGCCAGCAGCCCCACTAGCGGGAGGGCTCTAACTAGCTTC
TRBV9	TRBJ1-2	-	TRBD1	CASSGPRTGENYGYTF	TGTGCCAGCAGCGGCCCCCGGACAGGGGAAAACTATGGCTACACCTTC
TRBV28	TRBJ1-2	few	-	CASSSGHYGYTF	TGTGCCAGCAGTTCTGGGCACTATGGCTACACCTTC
TRBV5-1	TRBJ1-1	-	-	CASSVLSFNTEAFF	TGCGCCAGCAGCGTTCTGAGCTTTAACACTGAAGCTTTCTTT
TRBV6-6	TRBJ2-4	few	TRBD1	CASSPTGGNIQYF	TGTGCCAGCAGCCCGACAGGGGGGAACATTCAGTACTTC
TRBV30	TRBJ1-1	-	TRBD1	CAFTGGTEAFF	TGTGCCTTCACAGGGGGCACTGAAGCTTTCTTT
TRBV6-5	TRBJ2-5	-	-	CASGGETQYF	TGTGCCAGCGGCGGAGAGACCCAGTACTTC
TRBV5-6	TRBJ2-2	-	-	CASSLGRGTGELFF	TGTGCCAGCAGCTTGGGCAGGGGCACCGGGGAGCTGTTTTTT
TRBV6-5	TRBJ1-2	-	-	CASSEDRTNYGYTF	TGTGCCAGCAGCGAGGACAGAACTAACTATGGCTACACCTTC
TRBV30	TRBJ2-5	few	-	CAWSVRAGDETQYF	TGTGCCTGGAGTGTACGAGCAGGGGATGAGACCCAGTACTTC
TRBV7-3	TRBJ1-2	-	-	CASSQRGGSSGYTF	TGTGCCAGCAGCCAACGGGGGGGTTCCTCTGGCTACACCTTC
TRBV7-2	TRBJ2-5	-	-	CASSLAPGGGKTQYF	TGTGCCAGCAGCTTAGCCCCAGGGGGAGGCAAGACCCAGTACTTC
TRBV30	TRBJ1-2	few	-	CAWSSTGPPYGYTF	TGTGCCTGGAGCTCGACAGGACCTCCCTATGGCTACACCTTC
TRBV11-2	TRBJ2-2	few	TRBD1	CASRSSGTGNPGELFF	TGTGCCAGCAGGTCATCCGGGACAGGGAATCCCGGGGAGCTGTTTTTT
TRBV4-1	TRBJ2-1	-	-	CASSQDPQTAMVYNEQFF	TGCGCCAGCAGCCAAGACCCTCAGACAGCAATGGTGTACAATGAGCAGTTCTTC
TRBV4-2	TRBJ2-2	few	-	CASSQEGGGRTGELFF	TGTGCCAGCAGCCAAGAGGGCGGGGGCCGCACCGGGGAGCTGTTTTTT